The entry below gives a single T cell receptor beta chain sequence along with its context. Its target is not known. Germline V CDR1 and CDR2: MDHEN, SYDVKM. CDR3 size: 15 residues. J lost 0 bases, V lost 7 bases, and 4 bases had no gene match. This entry belongs to a study of T cell responses to AZD1222 COVID-19 vaccine. Whole-study results and caveats: Clonal diversity was possibly underestimated; the donors were predominantly white British and more often female.

TCRdb keeps only in-frame clones here, not all; method: immunoSEQ multiplex PCR. Here the sample spans some 180,000 clones, more than 80% being singletons. The sequenced sample was peripheral blood, obtained 28 days after the second dose of the MenACWY control vaccine. The sequence derives from an adult who received the MenACWY meningococcal vaccine as a control. V usage is TRBV28 and J usage is TRBJ2-4; 9 positions agree with TRBD2. CDR3 bases: TGTGCCAGCAAGGTAGCGGGAGTAGCCAAAAACATTCAGTACTTC. Protein product: CASKVAGVAKNIQYF.